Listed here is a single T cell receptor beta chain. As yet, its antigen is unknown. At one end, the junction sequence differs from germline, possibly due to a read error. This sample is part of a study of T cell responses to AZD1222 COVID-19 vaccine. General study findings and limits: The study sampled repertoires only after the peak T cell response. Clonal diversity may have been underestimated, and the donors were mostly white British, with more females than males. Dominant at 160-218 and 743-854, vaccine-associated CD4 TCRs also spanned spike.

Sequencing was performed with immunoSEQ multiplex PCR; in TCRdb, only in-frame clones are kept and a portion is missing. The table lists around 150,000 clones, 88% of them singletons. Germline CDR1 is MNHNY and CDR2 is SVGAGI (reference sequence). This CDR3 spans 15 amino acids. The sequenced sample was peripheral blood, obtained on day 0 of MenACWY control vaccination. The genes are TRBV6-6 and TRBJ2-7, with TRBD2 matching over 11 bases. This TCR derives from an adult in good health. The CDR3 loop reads CASSHSASSGRDPGF. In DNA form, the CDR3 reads TGTGCCAGCAGCCACTCGGCGAGTAGCGGGAGGGATCCAGGCTTC.